These 32 T cell receptor beta chains were all obtained from the same sample, sequenced in a study of T cells in localized non-small cell lung cancer. Assay: immunoSEQ multiplex PCR; the TCRdb copy retains only in-frame clones and omits some. The data contain roughly 64,000 clones, about four fifths of them singletons. The sample was PBMCs, taken before any cancer treatment. These receptors all come from a man aged 40 to 75 with stage II lung adenocarcinoma.

This clone was observed once. J is TRBJ1-4 and V is TRBV9, with D unresolved. V was trimmed by 0 bases and J by 4 bases, leaving 13 bases between them. The CDR3 totals 16 residues. Germline CDR1 and CDR2: SGDLS and YYNGEE. The CDR3 loop reads CASSVASGRSNEKLFF. DNA of the CDR3: TGTGCCAGCAGCGTAGCTTCCGGACGGAGTAATGAAAAACTGTTTTTT.

This chain connects TRBV11-1 to TRBJ2-7, with no clear D. The CDR3 extends over 14 amino acids. From germline, CDR1 is SGHAT and CDR2 FQDESV (reference sequence). V lost 2 bases, J lost 3 bases, and 11 bases lay in between. CDR3 sequence (DNA): TGTGCCAGCAGCTTACTTCCAGGAGACTACGAGCAGTACTTC. This gives the protein CASSLLPGDYEQYF.

V gene TRBV5-1 combines with J gene TRBJ2-3; possible D gene TRBD2, 7 bases. The CDR3 has 16 amino acids. V lost 3 bases and J lost 5, with 19 bases in between. In germline, CDR1 is SGHRS, CDR2 YFSETQ. The CDR3 coding sequence is TGCGCCAGCAGCTGGAGGGGGGAGGGCCAGGGAGATACGCAGTATTTT. This sequence encodes CASSWRGEGQGDTQYF.

The V call is TRBV7-8, the J call TRBJ2-1; 10 bases map to TRBD2. V lost 3 bases and J lost 10; bases outside the gene matches: 18. CDR1 SGHVS and CDR2 FQNEAQ come from the germline V gene. The CDR3 spans 18 residues. The CDR3 reads CASSLGQKGSGRAAEQFF. CDR3 coding DNA: TGTGCCAGCAGCTTGGGGCAGAAGGGAAGCGGGAGGGCTGCCGAGCAGTTCTTC. Looking up the rest from reference TRBV7-8 and TRBJ2-1 gives the full variable domain: GAGVSQSPRYKVAKRGQDVALRCDPISGHVSLFWYQQALGQGPEFLTYFQNEAQLDKSGLPSDRFFAERPEGSVSTLKIQRTQQEDSAVYLCASSLGQKGSGRAAEQFFGPGTRLTVL.

About this clone itself: The same CDR3 also results from other DNA sequences found in this sample. The chain uses TRBV7-9 and TRBJ2-2; D not certain. This CDR3 comprises 13 residues. Germline lookup yields CDR1 SEHNR and CDR2 FQNEAQ (reference sequence). V was shortened by 5 bases and J by 2 bases, with 6 bases between the two germline ends. The CDR3 protein is CASSLTNTGELFF. CDR3 coding DNA: TGTGCCAGCAGCCTTACAAACACCGGGGAGCTGTTTTTT.

This clone was recorded only once. CDR3 sequence (DNA): TGTGCCAGCACCAAGAACACCGGGGAGCTGTTTTTT. This translates into CASTKNTGELFF. The chain has TRBV7-2 and TRBJ2-2; D gene unclear. Trimming removed 7 bases from V and 1 base from J, with 4 bases in between. CDR1 is SGHTA, CDR2 FQGNSA, per germline. The CDR3 is 12 residues long.

V is TRBV2 and J is TRBJ2-1; 7 bases agree with TRBD2. V was pared by 7 bases and J by 3 bases, with 15 bases of the junction left unmatched. The germline gives CDR1 SNHLY, CDR2 FYNNEI. CDR3 length: 17 residues. The CDR3 region has the DNA TGTGCCAGCAAGGCAGGGTGGTGGGAGGGCCTCTACAATGAGCAGTTCTTC. Its translation is CASKAGWWEGLYNEQFF.

The chain links TRBV5-4 to TRBJ2-1, with D uncertain. V lost 3 bases to trimming and J lost 2 bases, with 12 bases between them. Germline V gives CDR1 SGHNT, CDR2 YYREEE (reference sequence). There are 15 residues in the CDR3. The CDR3 spells CASSSKGPTYNEQFF. The CDR3 nucleotides are TGTGCCAGCAGCTCCAAGGGCCCCACCTACAATGAGCAGTTCTTC.

The rearrangement joins TRBV30 to TRBJ2-1, with D unresolved. The V end lost 5 bases, the J end lost 9 bases, and 11 bases lay between the germline ends. Germline assignment: CDR1 GTSNPN and CDR2 SVGIG (reference sequence). The CDR3 is made up of 11 amino acids. CDR3 in DNA: TGTGCCTGGGCCAAATCAATTGAGCAGTTCTTC. Its protein is CAWAKSIEQFF.

V gene TRBV9 combines with J gene TRBJ1-2; TRBD1 matches at 9 bases. The CDR3 length is 16 residues. V trimming: 3 bases; J trimming: 3 bases; junction bases outside the gene matches: 9. Germline V gene sequence: CDR1 SGDLS, CDR2 YYNGEE. CDR3: CASSGPYRGQDYGYTF. CDR3 DNA sequence: TGTGCCAGCAGCGGCCCATACAGGGGGCAGGACTATGGCTACACCTTC.

This clone occurred a few times. J is TRBJ1-2 and V is TRBV25-1; no firm D call. Germline lookup yields CDR1 MGHDK and CDR2 SYGVNS. The CDR3 extends over 12 amino acids. The germline V and J ends were trimmed by 3 bases and 5 bases, with 7 bases remaining between them. CDR3: CASSDHSYGYTF. The CDR3 DNA reads as TGTGCCAGCAGTGACCACAGTTATGGCTACACCTTC.

V usage is TRBV6-1 and J usage is TRBJ1-2; D is uncertain. CDR1 is MNHNS and CDR2 is SASEGT in the germline V gene. V dropped 2 bases and J dropped 8 bases, with 12 bases sitting between them. CDR3 length: 13 amino acids. DNA of the CDR3: TGTGCCAGCAGTGAAACCCCCACCGCCGGCTACACCTTC. Protein: CASSETPTAGYTF.

The chain employs TRBV12-5 and TRBJ1-2; 8 bases map to TRBD1. In germline, CDR1 is LGHNT, CDR2 FRNRAP. This CDR3 comprises 14 residues. V was clipped by 6 bases and J by 4 bases; unmatched bases: 7. The CDR3 here is CASGADRAIYGYTF. The CDR3 DNA sequence: TGTGCTAGTGGAGCGGACAGGGCAATCTATGGCTACACCTTC.

This sequence joins TRBV2 and TRBJ2-6, with 11 bases matching TRBD2. CDR1 is SNHLY and CDR2 is FYNNEI in the germline V gene. The V gene end was trimmed by 8 bases and the J gene end by 1 base; junction bases not matched to a gene: 7. This CDR3 contains 17 residues. CDR3 region: CASDKGLAASGANVLTF. The CDR3 bases are TGTGCCAGCGACAAGGGACTAGCGGCGTCTGGGGCCAACGTCCTGACTTTC.

The chain combines TRBV4-1 with TRBJ1-5; 10 nucleotides match TRBD1. In germline, CDR1 is MGHRA, CDR2 YSYEKL. The trim removed 1 base at V and 5 bases at J, leaving 5 bases unmatched. This CDR3 is built from 16 residues. This CDR3 is CASSQGIGTGDQPQHF. As DNA, the CDR3 is TGCGCCAGCAGCCAAGGTATAGGGACAGGGGATCAGCCCCAGCATTTT.

The chain combines TRBV10-2 with TRBJ1-1; D not certain. The V end lost 9 bases, the J end lost 7 bases, and 12 bases lay between the germline ends. The CDR3 spans 11 residues. CDR1 is WSHSY, CDR2 SAAADI, per germline. The CDR3, as DNA: TGCGCCAGTGAAGCGGGCGGTGAAGCTTTCTTT. Its protein is CASEAGGEAFF.

Turning to this clone: Other DNA sequences from this sample encode an identical CDR3 as well. V usage is TRBV18 and J usage is TRBJ2-3; D unresolved. This CDR3 comprises 12 residues. Trimming pared 3 bases from V and 2 bases from J, leaving 3 bases between. From germline, CDR1 is KGHSH and CDR2 LQKENI. Written as DNA, the CDR3 is TGTGCCAGCTCACCCTCCACAGATACGCAGTATTTT. Residues: CASSPSTDTQYF.

This rearrangement joins TRBV27 to TRBJ1-5, with TRBD1 as a possible D gene (6 bases). The CDR3 covers 15 residues. Trimming shortened V by 8 bases and J by 4 bases, and 18 bases separated the two germline ends. Germline lookup yields CDR1 MNHEY and CDR2 SMNVEV (reference sequence). For the CDR3, the DNA is TGTGCCAGCGCCCCGAGGGGGGTCCCAAATCAGCCCCAGCATTTT. This sequence encodes CASAPRGVPNQPQHF.

This chain links TRBV12-5 with TRBJ1-5; possible D gene TRBD1, 6 bases. V lost 3 bases, J lost 4 bases, and 7 bases lay in between. The germline V gene encodes CDR1 LGHNT and CDR2 FRNRAP. CDR3 length equals 13 residues. CDR3 residues: CASGLQGNQPQHF. CDR3 sequence (DNA): TGTGCTAGTGGTTTACAGGGAAATCAGCCCCAGCATTTT.

V usage is TRBV18 and J usage is TRBJ1-1, with D tentatively TRBD1 (5 bases). V dropped 2 bases and J dropped 1 base, with 11 bases sitting between them. The CDR3 consists of 15 residues. Germline CDR1 is KGHSH and CDR2 is LQKENI. The CDR3 loop reads CASSPIGDPNTEAFF. CDR3 DNA: TGTGCCAGCTCACCAATCGGGGACCCGAACACTGAAGCTTTCTTT.

The chain uses TRBV9 and TRBJ2-5; no firm D call. V shed 0 bases and J shed 0 bases, with 12 bases lying between them. The CDR3 length is 16 residues. Per germline, CDR1 SGDLS and CDR2 YYNGEE. The CDR3 coding sequence is TGTGCCAGCAGCGTAGAGGTGGTAGGGTACCAAGAGACCCAGTACTTC. This sequence encodes CASSVEVVGYQETQYF. The full variable domain, with the rest looked up from reference TRBV9 and TRBJ2-5, is DSGVTQTPKHLITATGQRVTLRCSPRSGDLSVYWYQQSLDQGLQFLIQYYNGEERAKGNILERFSAQQFPDLHSELNLSSLELGDSALYFCASSVEVVGYQETQYFGPGTRLLVL.

V is TRBV7-2 and J is TRBJ2-7, with D uncertain. Germline CDR1 SGHTA, CDR2 FQGNSA. Trimming removed 3 bases from V and 0 bases from J, with 18 bases in between. The CDR3 runs 17 residues. CDR3 sequence reads: CASSLDPRLLSSYEQYF. In nucleotides, the CDR3 is TGTGCCAGCAGCTTGGACCCCCGGCTTTTAAGCTCCTACGAGCAGTACTTC.

This clone turned up a few times. The chain uses TRBV4-1 and TRBJ2-3; D gene uncertain. This CDR3 is built from 16 residues. Germline CDR1 is MGHRA and CDR2 is YSYEKL. Trimming left V 1 base short and J 0 bases short, with 11 bases between. The CDR3 sequence: CASSQGVSTSTDTQYF. Written as DNA, the CDR3 is TGCGCCAGCAGCCAAGGGGTTAGCACCAGCACAGATACGCAGTATTTT.

The V call is TRBV7-2, the J call TRBJ2-3, with 8 bases fitting TRBD1. The germline gives CDR1 SGHTA, CDR2 FQGNSA. V trimming: 5 bases; J trimming: 1 base; junction bases outside the gene matches: 8. CDR3 length equals 16 residues. The CDR3, as DNA: TGTGCCAGCAGCCCAGGGGGCAGGGGGGGCACAGATACGCAGTATTTT. Its protein product is CASSPGGRGGTDTQYF.

This clone was seen more than once but under ten times. The chain combines TRBV28 with TRBJ1-5; D remains ambiguous. Germline assignment: CDR1 MDHEN and CDR2 SYDVKM. The CDR3 length is 12 residues. V lost 7 bases to trimming and J lost 1 base, with 5 bases between them. This CDR3 reads CASTTSNQPQHF. The CDR3 DNA follows: TGTGCCAGCACCACGAGCAATCAGCCCCAGCATTTT.

The chain is built from TRBV2 and TRBJ2-6; D is ambiguous. Germline CDR1 is SNHLY and CDR2 is FYNNEI. This CDR3 has 15 amino acids. Trimming pared 4 bases from V and 0 bases from J, leaving 7 bases between. The CDR3 sequence is CASSADGSGANVLTF. CDR3 DNA sequence: TGTGCCAGCAGTGCGGACGGCTCTGGGGCCAACGTCCTGACTTTC.

This chain joins TRBV7-9 and TRBJ2-7; D is possibly TRBD2 (5 bases). Germline CDR1 is SEHNR and CDR2 is FQNEAQ (reference sequence). V lost 5 bases and J lost 3, with 14 bases in between. CDR3 length equals 14 residues. The CDR3 coding sequence is TGTGCCAGCAGCCAAGCTCCGGGGAGCTACGAGCAGTACTTC. Encoded protein: CASSQAPGSYEQYF.

The chain employs TRBV30 and TRBJ1-1, with a weak D call TRBD1 (5 bases). The CDR3 has 13 residues. Germline values: CDR1 GTSNPN, CDR2 SVGIG (reference sequence). V gave up 1 base and J gave up 2 bases, with 8 bases separating them. The CDR3 loop reads CAWSGDRNTEAFF. The CDR3 region has the DNA TGTGCCTGGAGTGGAGACAGAAACACTGAAGCTTTCTTT.

The chain joins TRBV9 to TRBJ2-7; 7 nucleotides line up with TRBD1. From germline, CDR1 is SGDLS and CDR2 YYNGEE. V shed 0 bases, J shed 2 bases, and the junction held 5 bases outside the gene matches. The CDR3 runs to 15 residues. The CDR3 sequence: CASSVVDRATYEQYF. CDR3 sequence (DNA): TGTGCCAGCAGCGTAGTAGACAGGGCCACCTACGAGCAGTACTTC.

The chain has TRBV20-1 and TRBJ1-2, with a possible D match to TRBD1 (5 bases). Per the germline V gene, CDR1 is DFQATT and CDR2 is SNEGSKA (reference sequence). Trimming shortened V by 5 bases and J by 7 bases, and 11 bases separated the two germline ends. The CDR3 sequence is 11 residues long. CDR3 bases: TGCAGTGCTCTGGGACGTCTTGGCTACACCTTC. Translating gives CSALGRLGYTF.

This chain links TRBV27 with TRBJ1-5; possible D gene TRBD1, 6 bases. Germline lookup yields CDR1 MNHEY and CDR2 SMNVEV (reference sequence). Trimming took 2 bases from V and 0 from J, leaving 8 bases between them. The CDR3 has 15 residues. As DNA, the CDR3 is TGTGCCAGCAGTTTACAGGGGTATAGCAATCAGCCCCAGCATTTT. Its protein product is CASSLQGYSNQPQHF.

The chain has TRBV5-1 and TRBJ1-2; TRBD1 agrees at 7 bases. Germline V gene lookup returns CDR1 SGHRS and CDR2 YFSETQ. J lost 5 bases, V lost 2 bases, and 3 bases had no gene match. This CDR3 has 13 residues. CDR3 coding DNA: TGCGCCAGCAGCTTCGGGACAGCTTATGGCTACACCTTC. Translated: CASSFGTAYGYTF.